The clone carrying this T cell receptor beta chain showed up many times. The antigen is not known. This record comes from a study of response to subunit inactivated influenza vaccine. Study-level results: It was the authors' suggestion that each seasonal influenza vaccination recruits few new T cells.

TCRdb re-called the RT-PCR reads through MiXCR, storing one row per CDR3 protein. The table shows 150,000 to 200,000 distinct CDR3 sequences, with about 11% occurring only once. This material consisted of non-naive T cells sorted from PBMCs, taken more than 35 days after vaccination. This TCR was sampled from a man aged 45-65 years who received an inactivated influenza vaccine.

CDR3 DNA: TGTGCCAGCAGCCCGACTCTGGGGCGCTTCTCCTCTGGAAACACCATATATTTT. Translated, it gives CASSPTLGRFSSGNTIYF. The chain joins TRBV7-6 to TRBJ1-3; possibly TRBD1 for D (5 bases). Trimming took off 5 bases at V and 0 bases at J, with 20 bases between the two ends. CDR3 length equals 18 residues. Germline V gene data show CDR1 as SGHVS and CDR2 as FNYEAQ. The whole variable domain, remainder taken from reference TRBV7-6 and TRBJ1-3, is GAGVSQSPRYKVTKRGQDVALRCDPISGHVSLYWYRQALGQGPEFLTYFNYEAQQDKSGLPNDRFSAERPEGSISTLTIQRTEQRDSAMYRCASSPTLGRFSSGNTIYFGEGSWLTVV.